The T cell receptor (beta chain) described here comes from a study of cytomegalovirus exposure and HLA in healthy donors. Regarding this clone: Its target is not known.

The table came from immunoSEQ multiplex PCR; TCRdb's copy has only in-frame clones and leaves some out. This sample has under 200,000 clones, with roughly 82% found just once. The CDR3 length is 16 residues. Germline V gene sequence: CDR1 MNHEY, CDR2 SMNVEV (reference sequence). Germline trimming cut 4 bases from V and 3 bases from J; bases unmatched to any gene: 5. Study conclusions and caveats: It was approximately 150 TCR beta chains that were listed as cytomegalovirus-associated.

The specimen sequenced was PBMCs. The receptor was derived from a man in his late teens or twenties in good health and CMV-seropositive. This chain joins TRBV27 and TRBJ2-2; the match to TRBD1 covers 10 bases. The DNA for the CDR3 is TGTGCCAGCAGTTCGGGGGACAGGGGTGACACCGGGGAGCTGTTTTTT. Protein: CASSSGDRGDTGELFF.